The clone carrying this T cell receptor (beta chain) was seen at least ten times. The V gene lost 6 bases and the J gene lost 4 bases, with 15 bases spanning the gap. The length of the CDR3 is 14 residues. This sample is drawn from a study of molecular identifiers for immune sequencing clone quantification. Each CDR3 protein is one row after TCRdb ran MiXCR on the PCR reads. The top ten hold 0.85% of the sample, which has approximately 670,000 distinct CDR3 sequences, around 20% seen once. V usage is TRBV12-3 or TRBV12-4 and J usage is TRBJ2-5, with TRBD1 as a possible D gene (6 bases). This clonotype was sampled from a human donor in good health. Some libraries in this study had Jurkat cell RNA spiked in. Sequencing was done on a sample of naive CD8+ T cells from blood, with Jurkat cell RNA spiked in. This sample's subset: FACS-sorted CD8+CD4-CCR7+CD45RA+ naive T cells. This chain's CDR3 is CASSYRRDTETQYF. For the CDR3, the DNA is TGTGCCAGCAGCTACCGCCGGGACACAGAGACCCAGTACTTC.